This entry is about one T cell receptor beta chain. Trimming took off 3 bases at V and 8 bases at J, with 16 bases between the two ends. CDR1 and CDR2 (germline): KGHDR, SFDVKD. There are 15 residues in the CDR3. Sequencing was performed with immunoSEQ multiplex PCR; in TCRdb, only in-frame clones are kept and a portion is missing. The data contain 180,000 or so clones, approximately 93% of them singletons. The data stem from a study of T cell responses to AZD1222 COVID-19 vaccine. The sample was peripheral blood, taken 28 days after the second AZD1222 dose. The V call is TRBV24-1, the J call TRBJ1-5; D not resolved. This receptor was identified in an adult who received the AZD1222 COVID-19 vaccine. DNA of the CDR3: TGTGCCACCAGTGATGGGAGACGGCGTAGCGAGCCCCAGCATTTT. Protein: CATSDGRRRSEPQHF.